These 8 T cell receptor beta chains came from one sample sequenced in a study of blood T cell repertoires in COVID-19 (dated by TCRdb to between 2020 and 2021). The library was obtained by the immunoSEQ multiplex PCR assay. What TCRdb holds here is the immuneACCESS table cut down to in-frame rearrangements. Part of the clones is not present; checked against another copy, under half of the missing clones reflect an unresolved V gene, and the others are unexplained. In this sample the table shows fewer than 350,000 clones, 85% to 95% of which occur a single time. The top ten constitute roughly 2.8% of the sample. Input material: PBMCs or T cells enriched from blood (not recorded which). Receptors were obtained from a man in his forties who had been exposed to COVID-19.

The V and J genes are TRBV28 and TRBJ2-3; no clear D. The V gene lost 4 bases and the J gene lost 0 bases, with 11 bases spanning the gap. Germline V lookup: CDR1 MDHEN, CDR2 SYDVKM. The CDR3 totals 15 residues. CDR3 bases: TGTGCCAGCAGTTCAACTACGCCTAGCACAGATACGCAGTATTTT. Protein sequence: CASSSTTPSTDTQYF.

The CDR3 reads CASSRFPSGPAGDTQYF. Here the CDR3 DNA reads TGCGCCAGCAGCCGATTCCCTAGCGGGCCCGCCGGAGATACGCAGTATTTT. The chain joins TRBV4-1 to TRBJ2-3; 8 bases map to TRBD2. After removal of 4 bases from V and 5 bases from J, the junction contained 14 bases not matched to a gene. The CDR3 has 17 residues. Germline CDR1 is MGHRA and CDR2 is YSYEKL.

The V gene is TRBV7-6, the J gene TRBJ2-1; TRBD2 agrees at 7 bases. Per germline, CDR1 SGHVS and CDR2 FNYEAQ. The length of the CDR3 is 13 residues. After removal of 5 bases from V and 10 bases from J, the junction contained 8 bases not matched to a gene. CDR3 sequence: CASSRTRGGEQFF. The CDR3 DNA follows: TGTGCCAGCAGCCGGACAAGGGGAGGGGAGCAGTTCTTC.

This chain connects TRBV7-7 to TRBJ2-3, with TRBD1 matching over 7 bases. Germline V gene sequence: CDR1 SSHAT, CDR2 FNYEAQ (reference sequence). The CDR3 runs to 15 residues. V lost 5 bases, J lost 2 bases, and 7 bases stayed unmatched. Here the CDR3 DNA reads TGTGCCAGCAGCCGTGGACAGGATAACACAGATACGCAGTATTTT. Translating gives CASSRGQDNTDTQYF. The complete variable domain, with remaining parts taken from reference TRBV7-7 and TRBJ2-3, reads GAGVSQSPRYKVTKRGQDVTLRCDPISSHATLYWYQQALGQGPEFLTYFNYEAQPDKSGLPSDRFSAERPEGSISTLTIQRTEQRDSAMYRCASSRGQDNTDTQYFGPGTRLTVL.

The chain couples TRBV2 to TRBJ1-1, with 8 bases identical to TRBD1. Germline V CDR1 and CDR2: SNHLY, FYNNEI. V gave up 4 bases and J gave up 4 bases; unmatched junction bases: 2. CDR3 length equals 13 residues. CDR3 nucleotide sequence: TGTGCCAGCAGTGTCGACAGGGGCACTGAAGCTTTCTTT. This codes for CASSVDRGTEAFF.

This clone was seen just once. CDR3 DNA sequence: TGTGCCTGGAACGACATAAGTGAAAAACTGTTTTTT. It specifies CAWNDISEKLFF. The chain links TRBV30 to TRBJ1-4; D remains ambiguous. The length of the CDR3 is 12 residues. V shed 4 bases and J shed 7 bases, with 10 bases lying between them. From germline, CDR1 is GTSNPN and CDR2 SVGIG (reference sequence).

The CDR3 sequence is CASSATLGTGGGNTIYF. CDR3 DNA sequence: TGTGCCAGCAGTGCAACCCTCGGGACAGGAGGCGGAAACACCATATATTTT. The chain employs TRBV25-1 and TRBJ1-3; 8 nucleotides agree with TRBD1. This CDR3 has 17 amino acids. Losses at the gene ends were 4 bases for V and 4 bases for J; bases not matched to a gene: 12. CDR1 and CDR2 from the germline V gene are MGHDK and SYGVNS.

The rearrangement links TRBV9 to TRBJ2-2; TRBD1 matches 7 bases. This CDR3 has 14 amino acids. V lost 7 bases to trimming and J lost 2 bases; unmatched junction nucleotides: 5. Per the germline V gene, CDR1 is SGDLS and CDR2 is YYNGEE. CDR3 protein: CASETGANTGELFF. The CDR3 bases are TGTGCCAGCGAAACAGGGGCAAACACCGGGGAGCTGTTTTTT. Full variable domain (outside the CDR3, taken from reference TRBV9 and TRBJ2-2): DSGVTQTPKHLITATGQRVTLRCSPRSGDLSVYWYQQSLDQGLQFLIQYYNGEERAKGNILERFSAQQFPDLHSELNLSSLELGDSALYFCASETGANTGELFFGEGSRLTVL.